Below are 21 T cell receptor beta chains sequenced from a single sample in a study of CD8 T cells in ankylosing spondylitis. TCRdb re-derived calls from the 5' RACE reads in MiXCR, one entry per CDR3 protein. Of about 250,000 distinct CDR3 sequences in the sample, 30% to 40% were seen once. The sequenced sample was blood, either unsorted or a sorted T cell fraction (not recorded which). The receptors derive from a male donor with ankylosing spondylitis or in good health (not recorded which).

The chain is built from TRBV24-1 and TRBJ1-3; 9 nucleotides agree with TRBD1. V dropped 5 bases and J dropped 0; count of bases not matched to a gene: 7. Germline CDR1 KGHDR, CDR2 SFDVKD. The length of the CDR3 is 17 residues. The DNA for the CDR3 is TGTGCCACCAGTGGTCCGGGACAGGGAAACTCTGGAAACACCATATATTTT. Encoded protein: CATSGPGQGNSGNTIYF.

This clonotype was counted between two and nine times. This CDR3 reads CASSSTGTLNSPLHF. The CDR3 nucleotides are TGTGCCAGCAGTTCCACCGGGACCCTTAATTCACCCCTCCACTTT. The V gene is TRBV12-3 or TRBV12-4, the J gene TRBJ1-6; the D gene is possibly TRBD1 (5 bases). The V end lost 4 bases, the J end lost 6 bases, and 13 bases lay between the germline ends. The CDR3 covers 15 residues.

This sequence joins TRBV7-9 and TRBJ2-5, with D possibly being TRBD2 (5 bases). This CDR3 is 12 amino acids long. CDR1 and CDR2 from the germline V gene are SEHNR and FQNEAQ (reference sequence). The germline V and J ends were trimmed by 4 bases and 4 bases, with 7 bases remaining between them. CDR3 region: CASSSGLETQYF. The CDR3 bases are TGTGCCAGCAGCTCCGGACTAGAGACCCAGTACTTC.

This rearrangement joins TRBV12-3 or TRBV12-4 to TRBJ2-1; D gene uncertain. The CDR3 length is 16 residues. V shed 8 bases and J shed 0 bases, with 17 bases lying between them. The CDR3 spells CASGALRLSSYNEQFF. As DNA, the CDR3 is TGTGCCAGCGGTGCGCTCCGACTTAGCTCCTACAATGAGCAGTTCTTC.

This clonotype was recorded a few times. The chain combines TRBV29-1 with TRBJ2-1; D might be TRBD1 (6 bases). The V end was cut by 7 bases, the J end by 2 bases, with 15 bases between. Germline V gene sequence: CDR1 SQVTM, CDR2 ANQGSEA. The CDR3 is 14 residues long. The CDR3 DNA follows: TGCAGCGGGAGACCGGGACAAGCCTACAATGAGCAGTTCTTC. Protein sequence: CSGRPGQAYNEQFF.

With regard to this clonotype: Compared with germline, one end of the junction differs, possibly owing to a read error. V usage is TRBV20-1 and J usage is TRBJ2-7; tentative D call: TRBD1 (5 bases). The CDR3 has 15 residues. CDR1 is DFQATT and CDR2 is SNEGSKA in the germline V gene (reference sequence). For the CDR3, the DNA is TGCAGTGCTGGAGACAGTTTAGGGATTTCCTACGAGCAGTACTTC. It is translated as CSAGDSLGISYEQYF.

This clonotype was counted only a few times. The chain employs TRBV10-3 and TRBJ2-7; 13 nucleotides align to TRBD2. CDR3 length: 13 amino acids. Germline V lookup: CDR1 ENHRY, CDR2 SYGVKD. CDR3: CASTSGGANEQYF. The DNA of the CDR3 is TGTGCATCTACTAGCGGGGGGGCAAACGAGCAGTACTTC.

The chain carries TRBV20-1 and TRBJ1-2, with unresolved D. The germline V gene has CDR1 DFQATT and CDR2 SNEGSKA (reference sequence). V was trimmed by 6 bases and J by 2 bases, leaving 16 bases between them. The CDR3 is 14 amino acids. CDR3 region: CSAIRHSINYGYTF. CDR3 in DNA: TGCAGTGCCATACGACATAGTATAAACTATGGCTACACCTTC.

The CDR3 region is CASSVGGPYEQYF. The CDR3, as DNA: TGTGCCAGCAGTGTGGGGGGACCCTACGAGCAGTACTTC. This chain joins TRBV25-1 and TRBJ2-7, with a possible D match to TRBD2 (6 bases). Trimming cost V 4 bases and J 2 bases, with 9 bases left between them. Germline CDR1 reads MGHDK; CDR2 reads SYGVNS. This CDR3 comprises 13 residues.

This clonotype showed up just a few times. The J gene is TRBJ2-3, the V gene TRBV29-1; the match to TRBD2 covers 10 bases. CDR1 is SQVTM, CDR2 ANQGSEA, per germline. The CDR3 is made up of 14 amino acids. V shed 4 bases and J 6 bases; nucleotides not matched to a gene: 7. CDR3 nucleotide sequence: TGCAGCGTTGTCCCTAGCGGGGGCTTGGATACGCAGTATTTT. Translated, it gives CSVVPSGGLDTQYF.

Only a few counts were recorded for this clonotype. The rearrangement uses TRBV9 and TRBJ2-3, with D hard to call. Germline V gives CDR1 SGDLS, CDR2 YYNGEE. The length of the CDR3 is 13 residues. The germline V and J ends were trimmed by 4 bases and 5 bases, with 11 bases remaining between them. The CDR3 region has the DNA TGTGCCAGCAGCTTAGAGATCGGAGATACGCAGTATTTT. Amino acids: CASSLEIGDTQYF.

Comment on this clonotype: At one end, the junction sequence differs from germline, possibly due to a read error. The rearrangement uses TRBV5-1 and TRBJ2-7; 9 bases agree with TRBD1. The length of the CDR3 is 15 residues. CDR1 is SGHRS and CDR2 is YFSETQ in the germline V gene. CDR3 in amino acids: CASYNRDRAPYEHYF. The CDR3 DNA sequence: TGCGCCAGCTACAACCGGGACAGGGCTCCTTACGAGCATTACTTC. The full variable domain, with the rest looked up from reference TRBV5-1 and TRBJ2-7, is KAGVTQTPRYLIKTRGQQVTLSCSPISGHRSVSWYQQTPGQGLQFLFEYFSETQRNKGNFPGRFSGRQFSNSRSEMNVSTLELGDSALYLCASYNRDRAPYEHYFGPGTRLTVT.

The rearrangement joins TRBV10-3 to TRBJ1-5; D is uncertain. V was cut by 8 bases and J by 2 bases, with 7 bases left in between. In germline, CDR1 is ENHRY, CDR2 SYGVKD. The CDR3 consists of 12 residues. CDR3 loop: CAIGGGNQPQHF. The CDR3 nucleotides read TGTGCCATCGGCGGGGGCAATCAGCCCCAGCATTTT.

This clonotype was found many times. The chain is built from TRBV27 and TRBJ2-5; the D call may be TRBD1 or TRBD2 (5 bases each). V was trimmed by 3 bases and J by 5 bases, leaving 16 bases between them. CDR3 length: 15 residues. Germline CDR1 is MNHEY and CDR2 is SMNVEV (reference sequence). The CDR3 region has the DNA TGTGCCAGCAGTTTGTTTAGGGGTTGGGACGAGACCCAGTACTTC. Residues: CASSLFRGWDETQYF.

The chain combines TRBV7-2 with TRBJ2-1; possible D gene TRBD2, 7 bases. The CDR3 loop spans 15 amino acids. Per the germline V gene, CDR1 is SGHTA and CDR2 is FQGNSA. Between the trimmed V and J ends, which lost 3 bases and 8 bases, there was a span of 17 bases. This chain's CDR3 is CASSLRGGSGDEQFF. The CDR3 DNA reads TGTGCCAGCAGCTTGAGGGGGGGGTCCGGCGATGAGCAGTTCTTC.

The V and J genes are TRBV7-9 and TRBJ2-3; no clear D. Germline values: CDR1 SEHNR, CDR2 FQNEAQ (reference sequence). The V end lost 5 bases, the J end lost 2 bases, and 8 bases lay between the germline ends. The CDR3 spans 13 residues. The CDR3 spells CASSPGFTDTQYF. Written as DNA, the CDR3 is TGTGCCAGCAGCCCGGGCTTCACAGATACGCAGTATTTT.

The chain combines TRBV12-3 or TRBV12-4 with TRBJ2-4; TRBD2 might be the D (5 bases). CDR3 length: 14 amino acids. Trimming shortened V by 1 base and J by 7 bases, and 11 bases separated the two germline ends. The CDR3 protein is CASSLGQRENIQYF. The CDR3 DNA is TGTGCCAGCAGTTTAGGGCAGAGGGAGAACATTCAGTACTTC.

This clonotype appeared a few times. The CDR3 is CASSLEGAGEQFF. The CDR3 DNA reads as TGTGCCAGCAGCTTAGAGGGGGCAGGGGAGCAGTTCTTC. This chain joins TRBV7-2 and TRBJ2-1; 7 bases match TRBD1. The CDR3 loop spans 13 amino acids. The junction had 4 bases not matched to a gene; V was cut back by 1 base and J by 10 bases. CDR1 SGHTA and CDR2 FQGNSA come from the germline V gene.

This chain connects TRBV20-1 to TRBJ2-3, with 8 nucleotides matching TRBD2. This CDR3 spans 14 amino acids. Looked up from germline, CDR1 is DFQATT and CDR2 is SNEGSKA (reference sequence). The junction had 5 bases not matched to a gene; V was cut back by 5 bases and J by 1 base. CDR3 protein: CSAGRGARTDTQYF. For the CDR3, the DNA is TGCAGTGCTGGGCGGGGGGCCCGCACAGATACGCAGTATTTT.

This clonotype was detected a few times. This chain joins TRBV30 and TRBJ2-5; TRBD2 matches 7 bases. V dropped 0 bases and J dropped 2; count of bases not matched to a gene: 12. From germline, CDR1 is GTSNPN and CDR2 SVGIG (reference sequence). The CDR3 extends over 17 amino acids. CDR3 sequence reads: CAWSVRRGPGGQETQYF. As DNA, the CDR3 is TGTGCCTGGAGTGTACGAAGGGGACCGGGGGGTCAAGAGACCCAGTACTTC.

The chain joins TRBV6-5 to TRBJ2-3, with TRBD2 matching over 14 bases. The CDR3 is made up of 17 amino acids. The V gene end was trimmed by 2 bases and the J gene end by 4 bases; junction bases not matched to a gene: 5. The V gene's germline CDR1 is MNHEY and CDR2 SVGAGI. CDR3 bases: TGTGCCAGCAGTTACCCGACTAGCGGGGGGGCCGCAGATACGCAGTATTTT. The encoded protein is CASSYPTSGGAADTQYF.